The rows below give T cell receptor beta chains drawn from one sample of a study of blood T cells in healthy people across ages. TCRdb used MiXCR to reprocess the 5' RACE reads, holding one entry per CDR3 protein. This table has hundreds of thousands of distinct CDR3 sequences, less than 25% appearing once. These same records also appear under a second study, on T cells of mothers and their children.

Sequences were obtained from blood. Every receptor here comes from a boy between 5 and 17 years old in good health. CDR3s include the opening cysteine and the closing phenylalanine or tryptophan. The D gene is left open where the match is weak. A clone size is listed for some rows: how often the clone was seen (once, few, many), or a class if it is expanded.

v_call	cdr3_length	d_call	j_call	clone_size	cdr3_aa	cdr3_nt
TRBV6-5	13	NA	TRBJ2-5	many	CASSYRRGETQYF	TGTGCCAGCAGTTACCGGCGGGGTGAGACCCAGTACTTC
TRBV29-1	11	TRBD2	TRBJ2-7	many	CSGGSAYEQYF	TGCAGCGGCGGGAGTGCCTACGAGCAGTACTTC
TRBV6-5	15	NA	TRBJ1-4	NA	CASSYGRNLDGRLFF	TGTGCCAGCAGTTATGGTCGGAATTTAGATGGGAGGCTGTTTTTT
TRBV6-2/TRBV6-3	16	NA	TRBJ2-1	NA	CASSYSRQKSYNEQFF	TGTGCCAGCAGTTACTCTAGGCAGAAGTCCTACAATGAGCAGTTCTTC
TRBV29-1	14	TRBD1	TRBJ1-4	NA	CSVVGQGEDEKLFF	TGCAGCGTTGTGGGTCAGGGGGAGGATGAAAAACTGTTTTTT
TRBV18	14	TRBD1	TRBJ1-2	once	CASSPRQGGYGYPF	TGTGCCAGCTCGCCACGACAGGGAGGCTATGGCTACCCCTTC
TRBV28	15	NA	TRBJ2-3	NA	CASSLQGFGADTQYF	TGTGCCAGCAGTTTACAGGGGTTTGGGGCAGATACGCAGTATTTT
TRBV7-2	14	NA	TRBJ1-5	NA	CASSVGGVGQPQHF	TGTGCCAGCAGCGTAGGGGGGGTAGGGCAGCCCCAGCATTTT
TRBV4-3	16	TRBD1	TRBJ2-3	few	CASSLTLEGATDTQYF	TGCGCCAGCAGCCTGACGTTAGAGGGGGCCACAGATACGCAGTATTTT
TRBV4-2	12	NA	TRBJ1-2	few	CASSHQRDGYTF	TGTGCCAGCAGCCACCAGAGGGATGGCTACACCTTC
TRBV25-1	15	NA	TRBJ2-3	few	CASSDGRHGTDTQYF	TGTGCCAGCAGTGATGGACGGCATGGCACAGATACGCAGTATTTT
TRBV12-3/TRBV12-4	15	TRBD1	TRBJ2-3	NA	CASSLQGAKTDTQYF	TGTGCCAGCAGTTTACAGGGGGCGAAAACAGATACGCAGTATTTT
TRBV14	13	NA	TRBJ2-7	NA	CASSPFGDYEQYF	TGTGCCAGCAGCCCCTTTGGAGACTACGAGCAGTACTTC
TRBV7-6	13	NA	TRBJ2-1	NA	CASSRGSSDEQFF	TGTGCCAGCAGCCGGGGCTCGAGCGATGAGCAGTTCTTC
TRBV25-1	17	NA	TRBJ1-1	NA	CASSEYRASVTGAEAFF	TGTGCCAGCAGTGAATATAGGGCCAGTGTCACGGGCGCTGAAGCTTTCTTT
TRBV7-9	16	TRBD2	TRBJ2-1	NA	CASSSFSGLLYNEQFF	TGTGCCAGCAGCTCATTCTCGGGACTACTATACAATGAGCAGTTCTTC
TRBV4-1	14	TRBD1	TRBJ1-2	NA	CASSQSDRANGYTF	TGCGCCAGCAGCCAATCAGACAGGGCTAATGGCTACACCTTC
TRBV7-8	15	NA	TRBJ1-5	few	CASSFERQINQPQHF	TGTGCCAGCAGCTTTGAAAGACAGATCAATCAGCCCCAGCATTTT
TRBV5-1	13	NA	TRBJ2-5	few	CASSPGAPKTQYF	TGCGCCAGCAGCCCGGGCGCCCCTAAGACCCAGTACTTC
TRBV20-1	15	NA	TRBJ2-1	NA	CSASNEAEAYNEQFF	TGCAGTGCTAGTAATGAAGCGGAGGCCTACAATGAGCAGTTCTTC